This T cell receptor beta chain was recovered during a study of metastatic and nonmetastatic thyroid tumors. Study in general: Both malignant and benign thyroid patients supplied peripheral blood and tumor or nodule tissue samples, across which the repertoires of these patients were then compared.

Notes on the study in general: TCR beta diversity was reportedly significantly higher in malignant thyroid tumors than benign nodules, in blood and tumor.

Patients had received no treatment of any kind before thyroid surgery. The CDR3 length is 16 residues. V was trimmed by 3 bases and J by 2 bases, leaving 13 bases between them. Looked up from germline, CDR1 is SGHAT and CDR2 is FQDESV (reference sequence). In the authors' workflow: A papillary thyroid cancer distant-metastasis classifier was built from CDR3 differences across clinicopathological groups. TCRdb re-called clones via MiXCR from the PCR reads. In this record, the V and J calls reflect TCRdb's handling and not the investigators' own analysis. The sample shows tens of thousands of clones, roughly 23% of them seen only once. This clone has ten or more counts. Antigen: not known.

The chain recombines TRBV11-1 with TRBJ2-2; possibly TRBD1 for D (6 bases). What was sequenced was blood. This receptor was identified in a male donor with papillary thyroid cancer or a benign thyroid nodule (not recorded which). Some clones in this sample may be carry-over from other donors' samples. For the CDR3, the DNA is TGTGCCAGCAGCTTTGGGCAGGGGTTTAACACCGGGGAGCTGTTTTTT. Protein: CASSFGQGFNTGELFF. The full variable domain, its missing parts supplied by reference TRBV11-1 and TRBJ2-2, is EAEVAQSPRYKITEKSQAVAFWCDPISGHATLYWYRQILGQGPELLVQFQDESVVDDSQLPKDRFSAERLKGVDSTLKIQPAELGDSAMYLCASSFGQGFNTGELFFGEGSRLTVL.